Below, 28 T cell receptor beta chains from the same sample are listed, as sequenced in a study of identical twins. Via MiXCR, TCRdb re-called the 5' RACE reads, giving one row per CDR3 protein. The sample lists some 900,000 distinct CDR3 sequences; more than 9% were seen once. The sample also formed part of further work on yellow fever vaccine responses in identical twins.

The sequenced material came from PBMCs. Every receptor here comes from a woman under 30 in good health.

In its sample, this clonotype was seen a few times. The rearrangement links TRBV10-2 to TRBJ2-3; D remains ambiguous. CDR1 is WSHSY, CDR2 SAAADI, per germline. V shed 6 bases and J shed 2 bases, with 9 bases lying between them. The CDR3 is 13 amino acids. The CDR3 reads CASRETATDTQYF. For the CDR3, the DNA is TGCGCCAGCAGAGAGACTGCCACAGATACGCAGTATTTT.

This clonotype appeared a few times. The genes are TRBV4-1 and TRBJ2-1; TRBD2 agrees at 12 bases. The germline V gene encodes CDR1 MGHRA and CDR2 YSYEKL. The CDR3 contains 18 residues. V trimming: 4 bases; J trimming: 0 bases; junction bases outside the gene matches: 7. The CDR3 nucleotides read TGCGCCAGCAGCCCGGGACTAGCGGGTCCAACCTCCTACAATGAGCAGTTCTTC. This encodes CASSPGLAGPTSYNEQFF.

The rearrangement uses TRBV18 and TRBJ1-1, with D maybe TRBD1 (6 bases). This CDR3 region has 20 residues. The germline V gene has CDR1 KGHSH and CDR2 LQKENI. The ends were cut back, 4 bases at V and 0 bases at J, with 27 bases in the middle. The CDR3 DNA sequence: TGTGCCAGCTCACTTACTAAATCGGGACACCGTTTGGCCATGAACACTGAAGCTTTCTTT. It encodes CASSLTKSGHRLAMNTEAFF.

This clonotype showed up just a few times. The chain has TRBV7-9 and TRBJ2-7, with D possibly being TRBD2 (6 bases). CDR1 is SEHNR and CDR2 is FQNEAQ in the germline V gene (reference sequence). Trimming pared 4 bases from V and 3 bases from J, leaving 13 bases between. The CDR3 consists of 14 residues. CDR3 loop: CASSSVGSFYEQYF. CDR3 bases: TGTGCCAGCAGCTCTGTCGGGAGTTTCTACGAGCAGTACTTC.

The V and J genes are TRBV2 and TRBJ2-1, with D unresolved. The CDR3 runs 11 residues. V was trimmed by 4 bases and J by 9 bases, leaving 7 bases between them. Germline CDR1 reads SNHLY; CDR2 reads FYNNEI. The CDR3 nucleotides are TGTGCCAGCAGTGCTCCGACTGAGCAGTTCTTC. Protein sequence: CASSAPTEQFF.

The DNA for the CDR3 is TGTGCCAGCAGACGGACCATGGATGGCTACACCTTC. Residues: CASRRTMDGYTF. This chain joins TRBV12-3 or TRBV12-4 and TRBJ1-2; D unclear. CDR3 length equals 12 residues. The V end lost 6 bases, the J end lost 6 bases, and 11 bases lay between the germline ends.

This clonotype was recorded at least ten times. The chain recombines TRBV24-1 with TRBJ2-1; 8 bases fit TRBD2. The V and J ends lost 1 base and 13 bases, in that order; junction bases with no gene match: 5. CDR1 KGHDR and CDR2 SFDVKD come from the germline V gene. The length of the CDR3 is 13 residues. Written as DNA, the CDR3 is TGTGCCACCAGTGATTTAAACGGGAGGGCCCAGTTCTTC. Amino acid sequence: CATSDLNGRAQFF.

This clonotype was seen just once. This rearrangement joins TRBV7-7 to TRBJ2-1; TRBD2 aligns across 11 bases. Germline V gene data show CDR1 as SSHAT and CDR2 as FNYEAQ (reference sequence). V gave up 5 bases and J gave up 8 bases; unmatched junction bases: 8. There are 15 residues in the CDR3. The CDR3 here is CASSTGLAALHEQFF. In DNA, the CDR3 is TGTGCCAGCAGCACGGGACTAGCGGCTCTACATGAGCAGTTCTTC. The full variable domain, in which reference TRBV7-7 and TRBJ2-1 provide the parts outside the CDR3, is GAGVSQSPRYKVTKRGQDVTLRCDPISSHATLYWYQQALGQGPEFLTYFNYEAQPDKSGLPSDRFSAERPEGSISTLTIQRTEQRDSAMYRCASSTGLAALHEQFFGPGTRLTVL.

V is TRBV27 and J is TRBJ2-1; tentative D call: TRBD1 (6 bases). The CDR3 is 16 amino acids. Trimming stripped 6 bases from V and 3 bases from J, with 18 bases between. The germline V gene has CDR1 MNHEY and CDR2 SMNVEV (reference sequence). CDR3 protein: CASRPHREPNYNEQFF. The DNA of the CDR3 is TGTGCCAGCAGACCTCACAGGGAGCCCAACTACAATGAGCAGTTCTTC.

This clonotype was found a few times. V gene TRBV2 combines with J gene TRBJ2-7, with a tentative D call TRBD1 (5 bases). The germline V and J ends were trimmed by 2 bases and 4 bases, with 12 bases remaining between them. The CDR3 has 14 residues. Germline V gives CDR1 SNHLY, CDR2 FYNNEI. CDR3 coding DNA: TGTGCCAGCAGTGAAACACAGGAATTTTACGAGCAGTACTTC. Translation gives CASSETQEFYEQYF. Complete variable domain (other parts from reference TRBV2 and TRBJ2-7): EPEVTQTPSHQVTQMGQEVILRCVPISNHLYFYWYRQILGQKVEFLVSFYNNEISEKSEIFDDQFSVERPDGSNFTLKIRSTKLEDSAMYFCASSETQEFYEQYFGPGTRLTVT.

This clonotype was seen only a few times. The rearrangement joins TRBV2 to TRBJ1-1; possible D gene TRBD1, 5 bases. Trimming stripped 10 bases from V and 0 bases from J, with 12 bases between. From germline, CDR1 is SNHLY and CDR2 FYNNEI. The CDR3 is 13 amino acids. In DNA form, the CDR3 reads TGTGCCACCCGAAAGGGACTGAACACTGAAGCTTTCTTT. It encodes CATRKGLNTEAFF.

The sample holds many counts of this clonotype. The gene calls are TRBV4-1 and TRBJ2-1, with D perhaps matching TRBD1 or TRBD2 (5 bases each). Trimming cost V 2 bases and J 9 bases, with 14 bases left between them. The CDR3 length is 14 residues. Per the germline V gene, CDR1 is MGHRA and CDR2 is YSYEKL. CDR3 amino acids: CASSQHTGRPEQFF. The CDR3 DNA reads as TGCGCCAGCAGCCAACACACGGGGCGACCTGAGCAGTTCTTC.

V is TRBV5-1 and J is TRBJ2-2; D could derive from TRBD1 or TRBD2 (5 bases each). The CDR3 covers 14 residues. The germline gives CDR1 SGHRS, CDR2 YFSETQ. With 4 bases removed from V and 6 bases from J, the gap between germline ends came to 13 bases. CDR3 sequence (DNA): TGCGCCAGCAGCCCGGGACCTAGGTCCGGGGAGCTGTTTTTT. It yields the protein CASSPGPRSGELFF.

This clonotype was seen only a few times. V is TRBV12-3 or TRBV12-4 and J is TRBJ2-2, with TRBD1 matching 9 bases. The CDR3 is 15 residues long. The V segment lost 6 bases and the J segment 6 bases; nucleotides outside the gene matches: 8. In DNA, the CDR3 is TGTGCCAGCAGCCAGGGACAGGGTGGGCCCGGGGAGCTGTTTTTT. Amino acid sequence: CASSQGQGGPGELFF.

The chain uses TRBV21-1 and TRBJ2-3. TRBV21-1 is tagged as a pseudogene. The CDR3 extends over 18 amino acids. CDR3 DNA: TGTGCCAGCAGCAAAATCCGGTCAGGAGACCCTAGCACAGATACGCAGTATTTT. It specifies CASSKIRSGDPSTDTQYF.

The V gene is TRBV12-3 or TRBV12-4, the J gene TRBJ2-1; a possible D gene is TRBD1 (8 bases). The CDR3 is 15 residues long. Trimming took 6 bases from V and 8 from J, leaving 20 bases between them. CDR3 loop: CASSPTGGGVDEQFF. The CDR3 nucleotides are TGTGCCAGCAGCCCTACAGGGGGGGGCGTTGATGAGCAGTTCTTC.

Here the CDR3 DNA reads TGTGCCAGCAGCCCCCACCGGAATAGCGGGCGGAGCTCCTACGAGCAGTACTTC. Encoded protein: CASSPHRNSGRSSYEQYF. This chain joins TRBV11-2 and TRBJ2-7; 7 bases agree with TRBD2. The germline CDR1 and CDR2 sequences are SGHAT and FQNNGV. The ends lost 5 bases at V and 0 bases at J; junction bases unmatched: 16. The CDR3 covers 18 residues.

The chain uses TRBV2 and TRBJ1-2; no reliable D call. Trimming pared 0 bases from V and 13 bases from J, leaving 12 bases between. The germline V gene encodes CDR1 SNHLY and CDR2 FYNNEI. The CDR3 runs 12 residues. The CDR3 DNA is TGTGCCAGCAGTGAAGCGCGGAAGGAATTCACCTTC. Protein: CASSEARKEFTF.

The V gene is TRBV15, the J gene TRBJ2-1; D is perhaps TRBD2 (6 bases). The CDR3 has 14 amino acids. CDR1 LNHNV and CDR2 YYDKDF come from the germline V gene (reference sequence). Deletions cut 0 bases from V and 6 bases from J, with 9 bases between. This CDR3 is CATSRDRGLNEQFF. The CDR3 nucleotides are TGTGCCACCAGCAGAGATAGGGGACTCAATGAGCAGTTCTTC.

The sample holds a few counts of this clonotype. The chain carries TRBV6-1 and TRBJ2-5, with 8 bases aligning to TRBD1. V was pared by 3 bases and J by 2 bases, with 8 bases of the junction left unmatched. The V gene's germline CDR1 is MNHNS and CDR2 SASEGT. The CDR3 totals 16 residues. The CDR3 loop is CASSDSWDRKQETQYF. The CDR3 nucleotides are TGTGCCAGCAGTGACAGCTGGGACAGGAAACAAGAGACCCAGTACTTC.

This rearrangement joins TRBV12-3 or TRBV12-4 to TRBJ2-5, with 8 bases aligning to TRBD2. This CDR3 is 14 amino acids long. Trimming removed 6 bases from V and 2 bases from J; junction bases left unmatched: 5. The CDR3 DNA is TGTGCCAGCAGGGAAGCGGGAGCACAAGAGACCCAGTACTTC. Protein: CASREAGAQETQYF.

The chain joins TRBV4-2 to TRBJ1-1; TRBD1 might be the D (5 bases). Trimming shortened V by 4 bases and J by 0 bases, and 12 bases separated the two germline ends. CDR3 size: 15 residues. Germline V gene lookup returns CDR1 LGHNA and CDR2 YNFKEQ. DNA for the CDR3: TGTGCCAGCAGCCCTGAGACAGACCTGAACACTGAAGCTTTCTTT. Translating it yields CASSPETDLNTEAFF.

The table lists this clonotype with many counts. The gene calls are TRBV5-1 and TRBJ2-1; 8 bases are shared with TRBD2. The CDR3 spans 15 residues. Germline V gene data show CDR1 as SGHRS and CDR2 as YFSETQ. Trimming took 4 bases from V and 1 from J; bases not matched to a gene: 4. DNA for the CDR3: TGCGCCAGCAGCACCAGCGGGAGTTCCTACAATGAGCAGTTCTTC. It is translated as CASSTSGSSYNEQFF. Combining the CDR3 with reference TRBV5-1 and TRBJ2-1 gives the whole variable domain KAGVTQTPRYLIKTRGQQVTLSCSPISGHRSVSWYQQTPGQGLQFLFEYFSETQRNKGNFPGRFSGRQFSNSRSEMNVSTLELGDSALYLCASSTSGSSYNEQFFGPGTRLTVL.

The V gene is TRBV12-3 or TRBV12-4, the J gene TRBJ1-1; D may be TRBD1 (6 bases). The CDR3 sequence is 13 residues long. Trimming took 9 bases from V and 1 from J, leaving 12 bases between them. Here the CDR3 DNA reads TGTGCCAGTGACCGGGACAAGAACACTGAAGCTTTCTTT. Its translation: CASDRDKNTEAFF.

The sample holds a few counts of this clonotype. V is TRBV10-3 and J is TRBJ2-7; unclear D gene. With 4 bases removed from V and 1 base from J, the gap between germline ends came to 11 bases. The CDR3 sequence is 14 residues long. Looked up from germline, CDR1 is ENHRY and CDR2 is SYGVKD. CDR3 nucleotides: TGTGCCATCAGTGGGTCTAAGCAATCCTACGAGCAGTACGTC. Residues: CAISGSKQSYEQYV.

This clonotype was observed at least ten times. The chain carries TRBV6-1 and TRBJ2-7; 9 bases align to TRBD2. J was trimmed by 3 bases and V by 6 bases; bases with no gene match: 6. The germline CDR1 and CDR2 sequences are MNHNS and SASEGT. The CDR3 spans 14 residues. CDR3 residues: CASSSAGGNYEQYF. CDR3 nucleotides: TGTGCCAGCAGCTCGGCGGGGGGGAACTACGAGCAGTACTTC.

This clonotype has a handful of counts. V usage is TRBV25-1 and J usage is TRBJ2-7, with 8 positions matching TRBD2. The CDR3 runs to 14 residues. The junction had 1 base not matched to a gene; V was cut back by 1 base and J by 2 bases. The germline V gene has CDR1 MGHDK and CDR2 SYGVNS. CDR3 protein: CASSELAGPYEQYF. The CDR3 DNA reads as TGTGCCAGCAGTGAATTAGCGGGACCCTACGAGCAGTACTTC.

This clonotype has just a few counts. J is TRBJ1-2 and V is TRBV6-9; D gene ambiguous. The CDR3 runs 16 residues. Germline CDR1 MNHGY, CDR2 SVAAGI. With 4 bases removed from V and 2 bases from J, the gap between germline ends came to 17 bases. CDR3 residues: CASSSRRLTLNYGYTF. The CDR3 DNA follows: TGTGCCAGCAGTTCCCGCCGCCTCACATTGAACTATGGCTACACCTTC.